The rows below give T cell receptor beta chains drawn from one sample of a study of multiple sclerosis patients with progressive multifocal leukoencephalopathy. Some clones are missing from TCRdb's copy, which holds only in-frame ones; the method was immunoSEQ multiplex PCR. This table has fewer than 40,000 clones, roughly 92% appearing once. Sequencing was performed on PBMCs. Source of these receptors: a man aged 25 to 45 with multiple sclerosis. CDR3s include the opening cysteine and the closing phenylalanine or tryptophan. A D gene is named only where the DNA matches it firmly. Clone size is stated in some rows and not others, as once, few, many or a class when expanded.

d_call	v_call	clone_size	j_call	cdr3_nt	cdr3_aa
.	TRBV4-1	once	TRBJ1-3	TGCGCCAGCAGAGGCAGGGGCTCTGGAAACACCATATATTTT	CASRGRGSGNTIYF
.	TRBV5-8	.	TRBJ2-1	TGTGCCAGCAGCATCGGCGGGAACAATGAGCAGTTCTTC	CASSIGGNNEQFF
.	TRBV7-8	.	TRBJ1-5	TGTGCCAGCAGCTTGGGCCCGGCGAGCAATCAGCCCCAGCATTTT	CASSLGPASNQPQHF
TRBD2	TRBV11-3	.	TRBJ2-1	TGTGCCAGCAGCCCGGCGTTGGGCCGCATAGCGGGAGGCGGGGATGAGCAGTTCTTC	CASSPALGRIAGGGDEQFF
TRBD2	TRBV4-2	.	TRBJ2-7	TGTGCCAGCAGCATCGGACTAGCGGAGTACTACGAGCAGTACTTC	CASSIGLAEYYEQYF
TRBD1	TRBV6-6	.	TRBJ2-4	TGTGCCAGCAGTCCTCTAGGGGGCCTAGCCAAAAACATTCAGTACTTC	CASSPLGGLAKNIQYF
.	TRBV7-2	.	TRBJ2-2	TGTGCCAGCAGCTTAGTTACCACCGGGGAGCTGTTTTTT	CASSLVTTGELFF
TRBD2	TRBV11-2	.	TRBJ2-1	TGTGCCAGCAGCTTATCGCTAGCGGGCTCCATCAATGAGCAGTTCTTC	CASSLSLAGSINEQFF
.	TRBV14	.	TRBJ1-1	TGTGCCAGCAGCCCTCCAAGCCGCACTGAAGCTTTCTTT	CASSPPSRTEAFF
.	TRBV7-3	.	TRBJ2-3	TGTGCCAGCAGCTTATCCCCCAGGGATACGCAGTATTTT	CASSLSPRDTQYF
TRBD1	TRBV27	.	TRBJ2-4	TGTGCCAGCAGACAGGGGCTAGCCAAAAACATTCAGTACTTC	CASRQGLAKNIQYF
.	TRBV7-7	.	TRBJ2-5	TGTGCTAGCAGCTTACCGGGTCAAGAGACCCAGTACTTC	CASSLPGQETQYF
TRBD1	TRBV6-1	.	TRBJ1-2	TGTGCCAGCAGCCGGGACAGGGTTGGCTACACCTTC	CASSRDRVGYTF
.	TRBV4-3	.	TRBJ2-5	TGCGCCAGCAGCCGGATTCTTAAGAGTGAGGAGACCCAGTACTTC	CASSRILKSEETQYF
TRBD1	TRBV7-8	.	TRBJ2-1	TGTGCCAGCAGCCCAGGGACAGACTACAATGAGCAGTTCTTC	CASSPGTDYNEQFF
TRBD1	TRBV5-5	.	TRBJ2-7	TGTGCCAGCAGCCTAAGAGGGGGCCAGGGGACCTACGAGCAGTACTTC	CASSLRGGQGTYEQYF
.	TRBV10-3	.	TRBJ2-7	TGTGCCATCAGTGAGACGCGGAAGCAGTACTTC	CAISETRKQYF
TRBD1	TRBV5-1	.	TRBJ1-2	TGCGCCAGCAGCTTGGCTCCGACAGGGGAGAGCTATGGCTACACCTTC	CASSLAPTGESYGYTF
.	TRBV29-1	.	TRBJ1-3	TGCAGCGTGAGCTCTGGAAACACCATATATTTT	CSVSSGNTIYF
.	TRBV7-6	.	TRBJ1-1	TGTGCCAGCAGCTTAAACCTAGGGTTGAACACTGAAGCTTTCTTT	CASSLNLGLNTEAFF
.	TRBV25-1	.	TRBJ2-1	TGTGCCAGCACTCTTGTGGCAGAGCAGTTCTTC	CASTLVAEQFF
TRBD2	TRBV25-1	.	TRBJ2-3	TGTGCCAGCAGCCCCCTGACTAGCGGAGTCACAGATACGCAGTATTTT	CASSPLTSGVTDTQYF
TRBD2	TRBV30	.	TRBJ2-7	TGTGCCTGGAGGCCATGGACTAGCGGGAGGGGCGAGCAGTACTTC	CAWRPWTSGRGEQYF
.	TRBV6-5	.	TRBJ2-2	TGTGCCAGCCTAAAGACAGCGAACACCGGGGAGCTGTTTTTT	CASLKTANTGELFF
TRBD1	TRBV7-9	.	TRBJ1-3	TGTGCCAGCAGAACGGACAGGGCTGGAAACACCATATATTTT	CASRTDRAGNTIYF
.	TRBV2	.	TRBJ2-1	TGTGCCAGCAGTGAAGCCGCGGTTTCCTACAATGAGCAGTTCTTC	CASSEAAVSYNEQFF
.	TRBV5-4	.	TRBJ1-6	TGTGCCAGCAGCTTGGGGGCACAGGGCCTTAGTTCACCCCTCCACTTT	CASSLGAQGLSSPLHF